This TCR beta chain comes out of a study of human T cells and chemical hapten exposure. Findings and limits, study-wide: Expanded TCRs produced significantly more large CDR3 similarity clusters than controls did.

The time point denotes: patch test 2, 6 weeks after DPC sensitization. Treatment here: therapeutic diphenylcyclopropenone sensitization with weekly scalp DPC. Researchers sampled blood before each patch test went on. Someone pulled total RNA out of unfractionated whole blood. Library preparation tagged each individual cDNA molecule with a unique molecular identifier. TCRdb re-derived calls from the RACE reads in MiXCR, one entry per CDR3 protein. The table records approximately 92,000 distinct CDR3 sequences, roughly an eighth of them present only once. Trimming took 2 bases from V and 3 from J, leaving 8 bases between them. The V gene's germline CDR1 is MGHDK and CDR2 SYGVNS. There are 13 residues in the CDR3. This clonotype was counted a few times. The antigen remains undetermined.

The clonotype comes from a woman in her 40s with alopecia areata. Some clones in this sample may be carry-over from other donors' samples. This sequence joins TRBV25-1 and TRBJ2-7; D remains ambiguous. The sample in question was whole blood, obtained in connection with sensitization to the hapten diphenylcyclopropenone (DPC). The CDR3, as DNA: TGTGCCAGCAGTGAACCCGTAGGCTACGAGCAGTACTTC. This sequence encodes CASSEPVGYEQYF.